Following are 28 T cell receptor beta chains from one sample sequenced in a study of T cells in Graves' hyperthyroidism and ophthalmopathy. Amplification yielded TCR beta CDR3 regions, with RNA transcripts as the source. The HTBI set primed first-round TCR CDR3 RT-PCR. Each CDR3 protein is one row after TCRdb ran MiXCR on the multiplex PCR reads. The table includes 550,000 to 600,000 distinct CDR3 sequences, 16% detected once. Sequences were obtained from blood. The receptors come from a young woman with Graves' hyperthyroidism.

The V call is TRBV4-2, the J call TRBJ2-7, with TRBD2 matching over 7 bases. The CDR3 runs to 14 residues. After removal of 0 bases from V and 7 bases from J, the junction contained 6 bases not matched to a gene. Germline CDR1 LGHNA, CDR2 YNFKEQ. The CDR3 is CASSQEGAGYEQYF. The CDR3 nucleotides are TGTGCCAGCAGCCAAGAGGGAGCGGGATATGAGCAGTACTTC.

This sequence joins TRBV11-1 and TRBJ2-1; 10 bases line up with TRBD2. Trimming cost V 4 bases and J 6 bases; bases outside gene matches: 12. Germline lookup yields CDR1 SGHAT and CDR2 FQDESV (reference sequence). CDR3 length: 17 residues. This chain's CDR3 is CASSSSILAGYVNEQFF. The CDR3 region has the DNA TGTGCCAGCAGCTCCTCTATACTAGCGGGATACGTCAATGAGCAGTTCTTC.

This clonotype was seen at least ten times. CDR3 in DNA: TGTGCCAGCATCCTCCTCGGGGCTGAAGCTTTCTTT. Its protein product is CASILLGAEAFF. The chain uses TRBV12-3 or TRBV12-4 and TRBJ1-1; no definite D call. The CDR3 runs to 12 residues. Between the trimmed V and J ends, which lost 7 bases and 6 bases, there was a span of 12 bases.

CDR3 DNA: TGTGCCAGCAGTCCCCTTTTGGGGGAGAATACCGGGGAGCTGTTTTTT. It codes for CASSPLLGENTGELFF. The chain couples TRBV28 to TRBJ2-2; the D call may be TRBD1 or TRBD2 (5 bases each). With 5 bases removed from V and 5 bases from J, the gap between germline ends came to 18 bases. Germline lookup yields CDR1 MDHEN and CDR2 SYDVKM. This CDR3 comprises 16 residues.

This clonotype was counted many times. In DNA form, the CDR3 reads TGTGCCAGCAGTGCGGAACAGGGGGCGTATACAGATACGCAGTATTTT. Encoded protein: CASSAEQGAYTDTQYF. This rearrangement joins TRBV6-1 to TRBJ2-3; 9 bases are a match to TRBD1. Looked up from germline, CDR1 is MNHNS and CDR2 is SASEGT. The J segment lost 3 bases and the V segment lost 4 bases, leaving 8 bases of the junction unmatched. This CDR3 contains 16 residues.

This clonotype was seen repeatedly, ten times or more. The V gene is TRBV12-3 or TRBV12-4, the J gene TRBJ1-5; 10 nucleotides match TRBD1. Trimming took 7 bases from V and 4 from J; bases not matched to a gene: 4. There are 14 residues in the CDR3. In DNA, the CDR3 is TGTGCCAGCAAAGACAGGGGGCCAAATCAGCCCCAGCATTTT. It is translated as CASKDRGPNQPQHF.

V and J are TRBV20-1 and TRBJ1-4, with D maybe TRBD1 (5 bases). Trimming took off 1 base at V and 7 bases at J, with 13 bases between the two ends. The CDR3 sequence is 14 residues long. The V gene's germline CDR1 is DFQATT and CDR2 SNEGSKA (reference sequence). This CDR3 is CSARAMGVPEKLFF. In DNA form, the CDR3 reads TGCAGTGCTAGAGCCATGGGGGTACCTGAAAAACTGTTTTTT.

This clonotype was seen a few times. This sequence joins TRBV6-5 and TRBJ2-7, with unresolved D. CDR3 size: 15 residues. The V gene lost 0 bases and the J gene lost 3 bases, with 12 bases spanning the gap. Germline V gene data show CDR1 as MNHEY and CDR2 as SVGAGI. This chain's CDR3 is CASSYSAQKGYEQYF. The CDR3 bases are TGTGCCAGCAGTTACTCCGCGCAAAAAGGCTACGAGCAGTACTTC.

The sample holds a few counts of this clonotype. The V call is TRBV6-1, the J call TRBJ1-6, with unresolved D. CDR1 MNHNS and CDR2 SASEGT come from the germline V gene. The V end lost 6 bases, the J end lost 3 bases, and 12 bases lay between the germline ends. CDR3 length: 15 amino acids. The CDR3 bases are TGTGCCAGCAGGGGGTCCGGGGACTATAATTCACCCCTCCACTTT. Encoded protein: CASRGSGDYNSPLHF.

This clonotype was picked up a small number of times. The rearrangement joins TRBV11-3 to TRBJ1-2; 8 nucleotides agree with TRBD1. Germline assignment: CDR1 SGHNT and CDR2 YENEEA. The CDR3 has 17 amino acids. Germline trimming cut 1 base from V and 4 bases from J; bases unmatched to any gene: 11. CDR3 DNA sequence: TGTGCCAGCAGCTTAGGGGACCGGCGACAGGGGTCCTATGGCTACACCTTC. Residues: CASSLGDRRQGSYGYTF.

In this sample, this clonotype turned up a few times. In DNA form, the CDR3 reads TGCGCCAGCAGCCAAGCCAGACAGGGGATGGGCTCTGGGGCCAACGTCCTGACTTTC. Translated, it gives CASSQARQGMGSGANVLTF. This chain links TRBV4-1 with TRBJ2-6, with TRBD1 matching over 8 bases. V lost 1 base to trimming and J lost 0 bases; unmatched junction nucleotides: 8. Germline V CDR1 and CDR2: MGHRA, YSYEKL. This CDR3 has 19 amino acids.

The chain has TRBV6-1 and TRBJ1-3; no clear D. Trimming took off 7 bases at V and 4 bases at J, with 17 bases between the two ends. The CDR3 is 15 amino acids. CDR1 and CDR2 (germline): MNHNS, SASEGT. The CDR3 protein is CASKNFDMAGNTIYF. CDR3 nucleotides: TGTGCCAGCAAAAATTTTGACATGGCCGGAAACACCATATATTTT.

V and J are TRBV10-3 and TRBJ2-5; 9 nucleotides match TRBD1. J lost 4 bases, V lost 0 bases, and 6 bases had no gene match. This CDR3 is built from 16 residues. CDR1 is ENHRY and CDR2 is SYGVKD in the germline V gene. CDR3 nucleotides: TGTGCCATCAGTGAGTCGACCGGGACAGGGTTAGAGACCCAGTACTTC. Protein: CAISESTGTGLETQYF.

The chain recombines TRBV27 with TRBJ2-5; D is tentatively TRBD1 or TRBD2 (5 bases each). The V end was cut by 5 bases, the J end by 1 base, with 11 bases between. CDR3 length: 14 amino acids. Germline V gene lookup returns CDR1 MNHEY and CDR2 SMNVEV (reference sequence). Here the CDR3 reads CASSVRDGQETQYF. The CDR3 DNA is TGTGCCAGCAGTGTCCGGGACGGCCAAGAGACCCAGTACTTC.

This chain links TRBV27 with TRBJ2-7; the D gene is possibly TRBD2 (5 bases). Germline V gene data show CDR1 as MNHEY and CDR2 as SMNVEV (reference sequence). V lost 6 bases and J lost 0, with 18 bases in between. The CDR3 loop spans 16 amino acids. The CDR3: CASSPLFAGPSYEQYF. CDR3 DNA sequence: TGTGCCAGCAGCCCCCTATTTGCGGGCCCCTCCTACGAGCAGTACTTC.

This clonotype was observed many times. The genes are TRBV7-8 and TRBJ2-1; D gene unclear. Germline V gene data show CDR1 as SGHVS and CDR2 as FQNEAQ. The V and J ends lost 1 base and 10 bases respectively, with 8 bases between them. The CDR3 consists of 12 residues. The DNA for the CDR3 is TGTGCCAGCAGCTTAGATAGCAGGGAGCAGTTCTTC. Protein: CASSLDSREQFF. Full variable domain (outside the CDR3, taken from reference TRBV7-8 and TRBJ2-1): GAGVSQSPRYKVAKRGQDVALRCDPISGHVSLFWYQQALGQGPEFLTYFQNEAQLDKSGLPSDRFFAERPEGSVSTLKIQRTQQEDSAVYLCASSLDSREQFFGPGTRLTVL.

This clonotype was observed a few times. This chain connects TRBV19 to TRBJ2-7; 11 nucleotides line up with TRBD2. Germline-derived CDR1 and CDR2 are LNHDA and SQIVND (reference sequence). The CDR3 length is 18 residues. The V segment lost 5 bases and the J segment 0 bases; nucleotides outside the gene matches: 12. The CDR3 DNA is TGTGCCAGTAGTCACCTAGCGGGAGGTTCGACTTACTCCTACGAGCAGTACTTC. Its translation is CASSHLAGGSTYSYEQYF.

This clonotype was observed a few times. The genes are TRBV7-3 and TRBJ2-1; 8 bases line up with TRBD2. This CDR3 is built from 13 residues. The V gene's germline CDR1 is SGHTA and CDR2 FQGTGA. The ends lost 3 bases at V and 10 bases at J; junction bases unmatched: 5. CDR3 coding DNA: TGTGCCAGCAGCTTGCTTAGCGGGGAGGAGCAGTTCTTC. Translating gives CASSLLSGEEQFF.

This clonotype has a count of ten or more. The chain joins TRBV5-1 to TRBJ1-2, with 7 bases identical to TRBD1. The CDR3 covers 14 residues. The V and J ends lost 4 bases and 7 bases, in that order; junction bases with no gene match: 10. Germline V lookup: CDR1 SGHRS, CDR2 YFSETQ. The CDR3 DNA reads as TGCGCCAGCAGCCACTCAGGGGGTGTATTTGGCTACACCTTC. Its protein product is CASSHSGGVFGYTF.

This clonotype was counted between two and nine times. This chain links TRBV24-1 with TRBJ2-1, with TRBD2 identical over 10 bases. Trimming took 3 bases from V and 7 from J; bases not matched to a gene: 8. CDR3 length: 16 amino acids. CDR1 and CDR2 (germline): KGHDR, SFDVKD. The CDR3 DNA is TGTGCCACCAGTGATCTTTACACTAGCGGGATTAATGAGCAGTTCTTC. Translation: CATSDLYTSGINEQFF.

A few counts support this clonotype. V is TRBV9 and J is TRBJ1-1; D gene ambiguous. Germline CDR1 SGDLS, CDR2 YYNGEE. Trimming stripped 2 bases from V and 2 bases from J, with 10 bases between. CDR3 size: 14 residues. The DNA of the CDR3 is TGTGCCAGCAGCGTTGAGGATTTAAACACTGAAGCTTTCTTT. Residues: CASSVEDLNTEAFF.

This clonotype has a count of ten or more. The V gene is TRBV5-1, the J gene TRBJ1-6, with a possible D match to TRBD1 (5 bases). This CDR3 contains 12 residues. Per the germline V gene, CDR1 is SGHRS and CDR2 is YFSETQ. With 4 bases removed from V and 15 bases from J, the gap between germline ends came to 14 bases. CDR3 residues: CASSRQPLLLHF. CDR3 in DNA: TGCGCCAGCAGCAGACAGCCTCTCCTCCTCCACTTT.

This clonotype was seen only a few times. Being one base from a much bigger clone, this may be a read error. The chain has TRBV7-2 and TRBJ1-1; D is unclear. CDR3 length: 15 residues. Trimming removed 5 bases from V and 0 bases from J, with 13 bases in between. The germline gives CDR1 SGHTA, CDR2 FQGNSA. CDR3 sequence reads: CTSSPRTLMNTEAFF. As DNA, the CDR3 is TGTACCAGCAGCCCCCGGACCCTCATGAACACTGAAGCTTTCTTT.

In this sample, this clonotype turned up many times. The chain combines TRBV3-1 with TRBJ1-2; weak D call: TRBD1 (6 bases). Per germline, CDR1 LGHDT and CDR2 YNNKEL (reference sequence). The CDR3 covers 15 residues. V was cut by 4 bases and J by 4 bases, with 16 bases left in between. DNA for the CDR3: TGTGCCAGCAGCCTGACGCTAGGGGGAGGCTATGGCTACACCTTC. Translated: CASSLTLGGGYGYTF.

This chain joins TRBV19 and TRBJ2-7; possibly TRBD1 for D (6 bases). Germline V gene lookup returns CDR1 LNHDA and CDR2 SQIVND (reference sequence). The CDR3 sequence is 15 residues long. Trimming took 7 bases from V and 7 from J, leaving 23 bases between them. Here the CDR3 reads CASTDRGTTSGEQYF. CDR3 DNA: TGTGCCAGTACGGACAGAGGGACGACCTCGGGGGAGCAGTACTTC.

This clonotype has only a few counts. V usage is TRBV27 and J usage is TRBJ1-5; D is undetermined. This CDR3 spans 14 amino acids. V shed 0 bases and J shed 6 bases, with 9 bases lying between them. Per the germline V gene, CDR1 is MNHEY and CDR2 is SMNVEV (reference sequence). The CDR3 nucleotides read TGTGCCAGCAGTTTATCATTTCTGAGTCAGCCCCAGCATTTT. Its protein is CASSLSFLSQPQHF.

In this sample, this clonotype turned up many times. The V and J genes are TRBV27 and TRBJ2-1, with 10 bases matching TRBD1. The CDR3 has 14 amino acids. V lost 6 bases to trimming and J lost 7 bases; unmatched junction nucleotides: 6. The V gene's germline CDR1 is MNHEY and CDR2 SMNVEV (reference sequence). The CDR3 DNA is TGTGCCAGCAGGGTGACAGGGGGCACAAATGAGCAGTTCTTC. Residues: CASRVTGGTNEQFF.

V is TRBV2 and J is TRBJ1-1; no clear D. The V gene lost 3 bases and the J gene lost 4 bases, with 15 bases spanning the gap. This CDR3 spans 15 amino acids. The germline CDR1 and CDR2 sequences are SNHLY and FYNNEI. The DNA of the CDR3 is TGTGCCAGCAGTGAGGCTCCTTCGGAGTTCACTGAAGCTTTCTTT. Residues: CASSEAPSEFTEAFF.